This TCR beta chain was observed in a study of T cell responses to AZD1222 COVID-19 vaccine (dated by TCRdb to about 2021). For the study in its entirety: A total of 230 to 250 trial participants underwent TCR sequencing, of whom about 210 had received two doses of AZD1222 and approximately 25 had received two doses of the MenACWY control vaccine. Trial participants were enrolled by age into 18-55, 56-69 and 70-plus year subgroups, with roughly 150, 30 and 60 TCR-sequenced participants respectively. Overall results and qualifications from the work: The vaccine-associated CD4 TCRs covered the entire spike protein, and the dominant responses fell in regions 160-218 and 743-854. Conclusions about previously exposed vaccinees are limited because only six or seven AZD1222 recipients were SARS-CoV-2 seropositive at baseline. Because no day 14 peak-response samples were available, repertoires were characterized only after the peak T cell response. Nearly half of unique spike-specific TCRs reportedly recognized epitopes outside regions mutated in the B.1.351 and B.1.1.7 variants. Participants were mostly white British, with more females than males. The authors suggested clonal diversity may have been underestimated. In the small 56-69-year group, the increase in depth fell short of significance, most likely because of low power. After two AZD1222 doses, spike-specific TCR breadth and depth were significantly higher than at day 0 and than in MenACWY recipients.

Trimming takes 7 bases off V and 1 base off J; junction bases not matched to a gene: 10. CDR1 is given as SNHLY and CDR2 as FYNNEI, both from the germline V gene. Taken from cysteine to phenylalanine, the CDR3 has 17 residues. Just CDR3 DNA is preserved here, 51 bases in frame from base 1. As for this clone: Which antigen it targets is not known. Per-nucleotide qualities are absent, and no much larger clonotype sits a single base away.

The time point tag for this specimen amounts to: about 28 days (+/-7) after the second vaccine dose. AZD1222 recipients whose second dose came at about 4 weeks and those whose second dose came at about 12 weeks were combined into one group, since spike-specific TCR depth and breadth did not differ between the two schedules. The vaccinee samples were drawn from two UK trials, COV001 and COV002, one of which was a single-blind randomized controlled phase 2/3 trial testing AZD1222 (ChAdOx1 nCoV-19) in healthy adults. For TCRbeta chain sequencing, PBMC samples from trial participants were taken at day 0 and at day 28 after the second dose. The CDR3 regions of human TCRbeta chains were subjected to immunosequencing. The authors' pipeline ran thus. Repertoire TCRs were matched against a reference library of SARS-CoV-2-specific TCRs generated with the MIRA antigen-specificity platform. Breadth was defined as the fraction of unique TCRs that were SARS-CoV-2-associated, and depth was defined as the fraction of total T cells that were SARS-CoV-2-associated. Each spike-specific TCR was assigned to its reactive spike region and to a CD4 or CD8 class using the MIRA data. Log10-transformed breadth and depth values were compared by one-way ANOVA with Sidak's multiple comparisons tests. TCRdb limited this immuneACCESS table to in-frame rearrangements with V and J called. A share of clones is missing; checked studies link under half to unresolved V genes, and the rest is unexplained. V and J calls and clone size are given by that table; D and trimming were obtained from the DNA. The sample table shows 150,000 to 200,000 clones, and 80% to 95% are seen once. Jointly, the top ten make up over 1% of the sample.

The chain couples TRBV2 to TRBJ2-3; a stretch of 11 junction bases matches TRBD2. The TCR comes from an adult who received the AZD1222 COVID-19 vaccine. The sample consisted of peripheral blood, taken 28 days after the second AZD1222 dose. The DNA reads as follows: TGTGCCAGCACCCAAAACGGGGGACTAGCGGGCACAGATACGCAGTATTTT. Translated, it reads CASTQNGGLAGTDTQYF.